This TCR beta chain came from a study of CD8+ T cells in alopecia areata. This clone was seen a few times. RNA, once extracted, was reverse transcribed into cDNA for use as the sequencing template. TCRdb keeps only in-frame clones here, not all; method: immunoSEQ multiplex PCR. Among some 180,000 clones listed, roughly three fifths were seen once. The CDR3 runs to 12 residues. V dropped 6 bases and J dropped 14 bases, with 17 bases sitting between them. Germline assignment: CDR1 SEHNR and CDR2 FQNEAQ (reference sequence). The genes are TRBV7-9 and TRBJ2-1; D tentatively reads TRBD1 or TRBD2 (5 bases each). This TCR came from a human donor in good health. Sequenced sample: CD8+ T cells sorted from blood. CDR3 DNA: TGTGCCAGCAGGAATGGGGCTAGCTCGGAGTTCTTC. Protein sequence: CASRNGASSEFF. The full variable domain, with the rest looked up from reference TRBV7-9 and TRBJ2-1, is DTGVSQNPRHKITKRGQNVTFRCDPISEHNRLYWYRQTLGQGPEFLTYFQNEAQLEKSRLLSDRFSAERPKGSFSTLEIQRTEQGDSAMYLCASRNGASSEFFGPGTRLTVL.